The 8 T cell receptor beta chains below all came from one sample that was sequenced in a study of cytomegalovirus exposure and HLA in healthy donors. Sequenced by immunoSEQ multiplex PCR; TCRdb stores in-frame clones only, minus some. The table includes some 240,000 clones, around 85% detected once. Sequencing used PBMCs. These receptors came from a woman between 25 and 40 years old in good health and CMV-seropositive.

This clone appeared a single time. The chain employs TRBV5-4 and TRBJ1-2; D remains unclear. The CDR3 covers 15 residues. V shed 1 base and J shed 4 bases, with 14 bases lying between them. Germline values: CDR1 SGHNT, CDR2 YYREEE (reference sequence). The CDR3 sequence is CASSLSDTRLYGYTF. The DNA for the CDR3 is TGTGCCAGCAGCTTGTCTGATACGAGGCTCTATGGCTACACCTTC.

This chain joins TRBV18 and TRBJ1-1, with no clear D. This CDR3 comprises 15 residues. Trimming took 1 base from V and 3 from J, leaving 12 bases between them. Germline CDR1 and CDR2: KGHSH and LQKENI. The CDR3 DNA sequence: TGTGCCAGCTCACCACGGTTGACTACGGACACTGAAGCTTTCTTT. Its translation is CASSPRLTTDTEAFF.

The chain links TRBV4-1 to TRBJ2-7, with TRBD2 identical over 7 bases. In germline, CDR1 is MGHRA, CDR2 YSYEKL. Germline trimming cut 2 bases from V and 3 bases from J; bases unmatched to any gene: 7. The length of the CDR3 is 15 residues. The DNA for the CDR3 is TGCGCCAGCAGCCAACAACGGACTAGAGGCTACGAGCAGTACTTC. Translated: CASSQQRTRGYEQYF.

The V and J genes are TRBV11-2 and TRBJ2-7; TRBD1 aligns across 7 bases. V trimming: 5 bases; J trimming: 2 bases; junction bases outside the gene matches: 9. The germline V gene encodes CDR1 SGHAT and CDR2 FQNNGV. The CDR3 sequence is 15 residues long. CDR3 protein: CASSPLDRLAYEQYF. CDR3 DNA sequence: TGTGCCAGCAGCCCCCTGGACAGGTTGGCCTACGAGCAGTACTTC.

The chain has TRBV5-4 and TRBJ1-5, with TRBD1 matching 7 bases. In germline, CDR1 is SGHNT, CDR2 YYREEE (reference sequence). The J segment lost 6 bases and the V segment lost 0 bases, leaving 6 bases of the junction unmatched. This CDR3 is 15 amino acids long. CDR3 nucleotides: TGTGCCAGCAGCTTGGACAGGGGACGGGGTCAGCCCCAGCATTTT. Protein sequence: CASSLDRGRGQPQHF.

The chain has TRBV15 and TRBJ2-7; maybe TRBD1 (5 bases). This CDR3 region has 15 residues. Germline V gene sequence: CDR1 LNHNV, CDR2 YYDKDF (reference sequence). V lost 0 bases to trimming and J lost 6 bases, with 15 bases between them. The CDR3 protein is CATSRDPDRFSEQYF. The CDR3 nucleotides are TGTGCCACCAGCAGAGATCCCGACAGATTTAGCGAGCAGTACTTC.

V is TRBV30 and J is TRBJ2-3; tentatively, D is TRBD1 (6 bases). The V end was cut by 5 bases, the J end by 1 base, with 13 bases between. Germline values: CDR1 GTSNPN, CDR2 SVGIG (reference sequence). The CDR3 contains 14 residues. As DNA, the CDR3 is TGTGCCTGGCACAGGGATTCCGGCACAGATACGCAGTATTTT. Translating it yields CAWHRDSGTDTQYF.

This chain links TRBV28 with TRBJ1-1; D not resolved. The V end was cut by 3 bases, the J end by 2 bases, with 7 bases between. The CDR3 length is 13 residues. Germline V gene sequence: CDR1 MDHEN, CDR2 SYDVKM. CDR3 sequence: CASSLPGNTEAFF. The CDR3 nucleotides read TGTGCCAGCAGTTTGCCGGGAAACACTGAAGCTTTCTTT.